Listed below are T cell receptor beta chains from one sample, sequenced in a study of blood T cell repertoires in COVID-19. The assay was immunoSEQ multiplex PCR, and TCRdb's table has in-frame clones only and misses some. The sample consists of 150,000 to 200,000 clones, under 80% of them appearing once. Input material: PBMCs or T cells enriched from blood (not recorded which). These receptors were obtained from a woman between 45 and 65 years old with acute COVID-19. Both conserved end residues are part of each CDR3. D genes are given only for firm matches.

-	TRBV10-2	TRBJ1-3	CASSGQAGNTIYF
TRBD1	TRBV5-8	TRBJ1-6	CASSLAGDRVGWSPLHF
-	TRBV7-2	TRBJ1-2	CASVRRGNYGYTF
-	TRBV13	TRBJ1-2	CASSLGPTVEGGGYTF
TRBD1	TRBV11-3	TRBJ2-3	CASSFPMGTQGATDTQYF
TRBD2	TRBV4-1	TRBJ2-4	CASSQEFSGGAGTKNIQYF
-	TRBV28	TRBJ1-1	CASIPPRAFF
TRBD1	TRBV7-2	TRBJ1-2	CASGRRTGGGYGYTF
TRBD1	TRBV7-2	TRBJ1-4	CASSPRRGGQWSEKLFF
TRBD2	TRBV6-1	TRBJ2-1	CASSAQRGDSYNEQFF
-	TRBV29-1	TRBJ2-1	CSGGRDEQFF
TRBD2	TRBV7-9	TRBJ2-1	CASSSKGLAGYYNEQFF
-	TRBV11-3	TRBJ2-3	CASSSPGGTDTQYF
-	TRBV12-3/TRBV12-4	TRBJ1-2	CASSPGEYGYTF
-	TRBV6-5	TRBJ1-5	CASSYSGPPNQPQHF